This TCR beta chain was recorded in a study of blood T cell repertoires in COVID-19. Across the study: Acute-phase and convalescent COVID-19 samples originated in the United States, Italy and Spain. T cells, B-cell-depleted T cells, or PBMCs provided the cDNA or gDNA that served as material.

Per the study methods: Researchers report that nucleated cell counts were estimated from reference gene primer amplification. The protocol was immunoSEQ multiplex PCR, while the TCRdb copy is restricted to in-frame clones and leaves out a portion. V and J calls and clone size are those listed in that table; D and trimming were worked out from the DNA. The sample includes roughly 120,000 clones, approximately 90% of them seen just once. From germline, CDR1 is MDHEN and CDR2 SYDVKM. With 6 bases removed from V and 3 bases from J, the gap between germline ends came to 11 bases. The CDR3 contains 13 residues.

The receptor was derived from a human donor with active COVID-19. The donor label of this sample is uncertain. The sample comprised peripheral blood. The genes are TRBV28 and TRBJ1-1; D call uncertain. This chain's CDR3 is CASSSSFDTEAFF. CDR3 DNA: TGTGCCAGCAGCTCCTCGTTTGACACTGAAGCTTTCTTT.